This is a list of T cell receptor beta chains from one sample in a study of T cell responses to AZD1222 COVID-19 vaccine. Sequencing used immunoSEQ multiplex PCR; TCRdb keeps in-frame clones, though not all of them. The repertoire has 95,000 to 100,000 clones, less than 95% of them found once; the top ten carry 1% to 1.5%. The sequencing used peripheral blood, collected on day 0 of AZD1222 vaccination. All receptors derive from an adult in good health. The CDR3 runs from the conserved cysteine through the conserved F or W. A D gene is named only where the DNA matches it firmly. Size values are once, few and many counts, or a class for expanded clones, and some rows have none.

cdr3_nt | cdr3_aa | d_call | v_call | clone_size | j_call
TGTGCCAGCAGTTTTTCGGGGCAAATGTATGAGCAGTTCTTC | CASSFSGQMYEQFF | - | TRBV27 | once | TRBJ2-1
TGTGCCAGCAGCAGCGTACAGGGGGCCCTTAACTATGGCTACACCTTC | CASSSVQGALNYGYTF | TRBD1 | TRBV7-8 | - | TRBJ1-2
TGTGCCAGCAGTTTCACCGCAGTCATACGCACTGAAGCTTTCTTT | CASSFTAVIRTEAFF | - | TRBV28 | - | TRBJ1-1
TGTGCCAGCAGCCCAGGGTGGGATACGCAGTATTTT | CASSPGWDTQYF | - | TRBV7-2 | - | TRBJ2-3
TGTGCCAGCTCACCGACAGATGCCGACACTGAAGCTTTCTTT | CASSPTDADTEAFF | - | TRBV18 | - | TRBJ1-1
TGTGCCAGCAGCTCAGCGGGGACTACCTACAATGAGCAGTTCTTC | CASSSAGTTYNEQFF | TRBD2 | TRBV6-5 | - | TRBJ2-1
TGTGCCAGCAGTGGGCGGACAGGGGGCTACGAGCAGTACTTC | CASSGRTGGYEQYF | TRBD1 | TRBV25-1 | - | TRBJ2-7
TGTGCCAGCAAGGATGGGACTAGCGGGGGTTACACCGGGGAGCTGTTTTTT | CASKDGTSGGYTGELFF | TRBD2 | TRBV5-4 | - | TRBJ2-2
TGTGCGATTCGTCCGACTAGCCGGGAGACCCAGTACTTC | CAIRPTSRETQYF | TRBD2 | TRBV7-3 | - | TRBJ2-5
TGCAGCGCCGGTCAGGGCTACACCTTC | CSAGQGYTF | - | TRBV29-1 | - | TRBJ1-2
TGTGCCAGCAGCTTAGCCCACGGACAGGGGTATTCACCCCTCCACTTT | CASSLAHGQGYSPLHF | TRBD1 | TRBV7-6 | - | TRBJ1-6
TGTGCCAGCAGCCCTAGGGTGGCAGGGATTAATGAAAAACTGTTTTTT | CASSPRVAGINEKLFF | - | TRBV2 | once | TRBJ1-4
TGTGCCAGCAGCCAAGGAGGGCAGGGGAGCAATCAGCCCCAGCATTTT | CASSQGGQGSNQPQHF | - | TRBV14 | - | TRBJ1-5
TGTGCCACCAGTCGGGGAACCTACGAGCAGTACTTC | CATSRGTYEQYF | - | TRBV15 | - | TRBJ2-7
TGTGCCAGCAGTTTAGGAGGGGCCTACACTGAAGCTTTCTTT | CASSLGGAYTEAFF | - | TRBV28 | - | TRBJ1-1
TGTGCCAGCAGTCGCCCCAGGAAAGGGACTCTGAACACTGAAGCTTTCTTT | CASSRPRKGTLNTEAFF | - | TRBV6-4 | - | TRBJ1-1
TGTGCCAGCAGGCCCCCGACAGGGGGCTTAGGCTACACCTTC | CASRPPTGGLGYTF | TRBD1 | TRBV28 | - | TRBJ1-2
TGTGCCAGCAGCCCCCACAGCAACACTGAAGCTTTCTTT | CASSPHSNTEAFF | - | TRBV7-3 | - | TRBJ1-1
TGTGCCAGCAGCCAGGCAATACAGAGTGAAGCTTTCTTT | CASSQAIQSEAFF | - | TRBV14 | - | TRBJ1-1
TGTGCCAGCAAGTCGGTTCTGGGAAGCAATCAGCCCCAGCATTTT | CASKSVLGSNQPQHF | - | TRBV6-5 | - | TRBJ1-5
TGTGCCAGCAGCTTAGGATCGGGATCTACTGCTCGGCCCCAGCATTTT | CASSLGSGSTARPQHF | - | TRBV7-9 | - | TRBJ1-5
TGTGCCAGCCGTAGGACTCTGGCGTTTGGAAACACCATATATTTT | CASRRTLAFGNTIYF | - | TRBV3-1/TRBV3-2 | - | TRBJ1-3
TGCAGCGTTGGAGCCGAACAGGGGCTTACCACTGAAGCTTTCTTT | CSVGAEQGLTTEAFF | TRBD1 | TRBV29-1 | once | TRBJ1-1
TGTGCCAGCAGCTTGAATGGCAGAAACACTGAAGCTTTCTTT | CASSLNGRNTEAFF | - | TRBV7-9 | - | TRBJ1-1
TGCGCCAGCAGCTTGGCCTATGGGGGAAGCTCTGGAAACACCATATATTTT | CASSLAYGGSSGNTIYF | - | TRBV5-1 | - | TRBJ1-3
TGTGCCAGCAGGGACAGGGTGGAGACCCAGTACTTC | CASRDRVETQYF | TRBD1 | TRBV2 | - | TRBJ2-5
TGTGCCAGCAGCTTAGAACCCGCAGGGGGTAACTATGGCTACACCTTC | CASSLEPAGGNYGYTF | TRBD1 | TRBV7-2 | - | TRBJ1-2
TGTGCCAGCATCAGTGTAGGAAACTATGGCTACACCTTC | CASISVGNYGYTF | - | TRBV6-5 | - | TRBJ1-2
TGCGCCAGCAGTTCTAACCTACAGGGGACGGGGGAGACCCAGTACTTC | CASSSNLQGTGETQYF | TRBD1 | TRBV5-1 | - | TRBJ2-5
TGTGCCAGCAGCTTACGGGAAACTGAAGCTTTCTTT | CASSLRETEAFF | - | TRBV12-3/TRBV12-4 | - | TRBJ1-1
TGTGCCAGCAGACGGGAAGCAGAGACCCAGTACTTC | CASRREAETQYF | - | TRBV28 | - | TRBJ2-5
TGTGCCAGCAGCCAAGGTTATGGCTACACCTTC | CASSQGYGYTF | - | TRBV4-2 | - | TRBJ1-2
TGTGCCAGCAGTTACAAAGTTGGGTGGACTGAAGCTTTCTTT | CASSYKVGWTEAFF | - | TRBV6-5 | - | TRBJ1-1
TGCGCCAGCAGCCAAGTGGTGGGATTGAACACTGAAGCTTTCTTT | CASSQVVGLNTEAFF | - | TRBV4-1 | - | TRBJ1-1
TGTGCCAGCTCCAGGGACAGTGGCACAGATACGCAGTATTTT | CASSRDSGTDTQYF | TRBD1 | TRBV18 | - | TRBJ2-3
TGTGCCAGCAGAACGACATGGGGGGACACCATATATTTT | CASRTTWGDTIYF | - | TRBV7-9 | - | TRBJ1-3
TGTGCCAGCAGCCAAGCCCCGAGCGGGGGGGCTCGAGAGACCCAGTACTTC | CASSQAPSGGARETQYF | TRBD2 | TRBV11-3 | - | TRBJ2-5
TGTGCCAGCAGCTGGAGGGGTTCTGGAAACACCATATATTTT | CASSWRGSGNTIYF | - | TRBV7-8 | - | TRBJ1-3
TGTGCCAGCAGCTGGGGACTAGCGGGGAACCCAGTTTACAATGAGCAGTTCTTC | CASSWGLAGNPVYNEQFF | TRBD2 | TRBV5-6 | - | TRBJ2-1
TGCGCCAGCAGCCCCGACAGTTACGAGCAGTACTTC | CASSPDSYEQYF | - | TRBV10-2 | - | TRBJ2-7
TGTGCCAGCAGCCATGTAGCGGGGATTAGCACAGATACGCAGTATTTT | CASSHVAGISTDTQYF | TRBD2 | TRBV3-1/TRBV3-2 | - | TRBJ2-3
TGTGCCAGCAGTTACGGGGGGTTTGGGGCCCAGCATTTT | CASSYGGFGAQHF | - | TRBV6-2/TRBV6-3 | - | TRBJ1-5
TGTGCCAGCAGTTTATGGGAGGGATTCGGGGAGCTGTTTTTT | CASSLWEGFGELFF | TRBD2 | TRBV27 | - | TRBJ2-2
TGTGCCAGCAGCTCGACCGGGACACCGAACACTGAAGCTTTCTTT | CASSSTGTPNTEAFF | - | TRBV7-9 | - | TRBJ1-1
TGTGCCAGCAGCCCGACAAGGGACGAAGAGACCCAGTACTTC | CASSPTRDEETQYF | - | TRBV3-1/TRBV3-2 | - | TRBJ2-5
TGTGCCAGCAGCTCCCAGTACGGTTTAGAGACCCAGTACTTC | CASSSQYGLETQYF | - | TRBV11-2 | - | TRBJ2-5
TGTGCCAGCAGTTCCGTGTGGGGTATATACAATGAGCAGTTCTTC | CASSSVWGIYNEQFF | - | TRBV11-2 | - | TRBJ2-1
TGTGCCAGCAGCCTAAGACAGGGGCGAGGCCGACCCTCACCCCTCCACTTT | CASSLRQGRGRPSPLHF | TRBD1 | TRBV13 | - | TRBJ1-6
TGTGCCAGCAGTTACTTGGGTCGGGGGGCCTACGAGCAGTACTTC | CASSYLGRGAYEQYF | TRBD2 | TRBV6-6 | - | TRBJ2-7
TGTGCCAGCAGCCAAGGAGCGGCAGGGGGCAGTCAGCCCCAGCATTTT | CASSQGAAGGSQPQHF | TRBD1 | TRBV3-1/TRBV3-2 | - | TRBJ1-5
TGCGCCAGCAGCTTGGGGCTAGCGGACCCCATTGCCCAGTACTTC | CASSLGLADPIAQYF | TRBD2 | TRBV5-1 | - | TRBJ2-5
TGTGCCAGCAGTCCTCAGGGTTCCCTCGGCTACACCTTC | CASSPQGSLGYTF | - | TRBV27 | - | TRBJ1-2
TGTGCCAGCAGCCAGGCAGGGAGTCCCTCCTACGAGCAGTACTTC | CASSQAGSPSYEQYF | - | TRBV6-6 | - | TRBJ2-7
TGTGCCTGGAGTGTTGGGGGTGGGTCCGAGCAGTACTTC | CAWSVGGGSEQYF | - | TRBV30 | - | TRBJ2-7
TGTGCCAGCAGTTTAGTTCAGCCCGGCAATTGGGGCGAAAAACTGTTTTTT | CASSLVQPGNWGEKLFF | - | TRBV28 | few | TRBJ1-4